This TCR beta chain emerged from a study of blood T cell repertoires in COVID-19. About the study: COVID-19 samples collected from the United States, Italy and Spain covered acute and convalescent phases. The analysed material was cDNA or gDNA that came from T cells, B-cell-depleted T cells, or PBMCs.

Per the study methods: Estimated nucleated cell counts came from reference gene primer amplification. Method: immunoSEQ multiplex PCR; TCRdb's copy keeps in-frame clones and lacks some. V, J and clone size are taken as reported in that table, and D and trimming were inferred from the DNA itself. The sample lists 150,000 to 200,000 clones, about 88% occurring once. This clone came up once. Germline assignment: CDR1 LGHDT and CDR2 YNNKEL (reference sequence). The V segment lost 2 bases and the J segment 1 base; nucleotides outside the gene matches: 4. The CDR3 is made up of 16 amino acids. This receptor was obtained from a man between 18 and 35 years old who had recovered from COVID-19. This rearrangement joins TRBV3-1 (or the pseudogene TRBV3-2) to TRBJ2-7; 11 bases are a match to TRBD2. Sequencing input: peripheral blood. DNA for the CDR3: TGTGCCAGCAGCCAAACTAGCGGGAGAGGTTCCTACGAGCAGTACTTC. Its translation: CASSQTSGRGSYEQYF.